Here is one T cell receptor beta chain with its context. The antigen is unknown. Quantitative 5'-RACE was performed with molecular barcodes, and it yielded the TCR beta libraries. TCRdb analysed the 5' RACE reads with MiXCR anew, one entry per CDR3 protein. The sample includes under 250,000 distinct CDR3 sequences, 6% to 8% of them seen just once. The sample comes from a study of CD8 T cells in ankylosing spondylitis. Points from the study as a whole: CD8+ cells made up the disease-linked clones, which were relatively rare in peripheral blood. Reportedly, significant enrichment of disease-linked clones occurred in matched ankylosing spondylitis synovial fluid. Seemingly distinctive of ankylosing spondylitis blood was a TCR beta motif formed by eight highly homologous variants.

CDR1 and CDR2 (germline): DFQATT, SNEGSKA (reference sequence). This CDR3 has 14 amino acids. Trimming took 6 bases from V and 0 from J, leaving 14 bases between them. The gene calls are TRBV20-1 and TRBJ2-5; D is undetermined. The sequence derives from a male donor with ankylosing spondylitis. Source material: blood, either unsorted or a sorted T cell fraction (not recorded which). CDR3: CSAEPGVHQETQYF. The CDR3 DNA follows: TGCAGTGCCGAGCCCGGAGTCCACCAAGAGACCCAGTACTTC.